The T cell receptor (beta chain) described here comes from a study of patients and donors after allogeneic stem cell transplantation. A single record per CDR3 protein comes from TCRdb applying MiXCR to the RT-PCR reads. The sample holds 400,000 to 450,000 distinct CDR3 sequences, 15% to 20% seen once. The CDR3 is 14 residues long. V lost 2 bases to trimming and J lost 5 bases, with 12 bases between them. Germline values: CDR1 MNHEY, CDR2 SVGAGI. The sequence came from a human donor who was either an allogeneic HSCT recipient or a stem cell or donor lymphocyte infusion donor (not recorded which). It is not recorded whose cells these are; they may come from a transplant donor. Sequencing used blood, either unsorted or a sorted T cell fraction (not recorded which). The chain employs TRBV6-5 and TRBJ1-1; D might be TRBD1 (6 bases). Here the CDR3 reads CASSYGARGTEAFF. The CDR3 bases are TGTGCCAGCAGTTACGGGGCGAGGGGGACTGAAGCTTTCTTT.